Each of the 17 T cell receptor beta chains below was sequenced from the same sample in a study of sequential checkpoint blockade in melanoma. Clones were read by immunoSEQ multiplex PCR, and TCRdb kept only the in-frame ones, dropping some. This sample has roughly 6,400 clones, with roughly 21% found just once. The treatment here: randomized to nivolumab then ipilimumab (arm A) or the reverse (arm B). The sequencing here drew on tumor tissue (inferred from file names), taken from a patient given nivolumab and ipilimumab in sequence. These receptors all come from a human donor with melanoma.

The chain uses TRBV7-6 and TRBJ2-3; 11 bases fit TRBD2. The germline gives CDR1 SGHVS, CDR2 FNYEAQ. This CDR3 region has 15 residues. Losses at the gene ends were 7 bases for V and 3 bases for J; bases not matched to a gene: 6. The CDR3 DNA sequence: TGTGCCAGCACCCCGCTAGCGGGAGGTACAGATACGCAGTATTTT. Its translation: CASTPLAGGTDTQYF.

Ten or more counts support this clone. The V gene is TRBV11-3, the J gene TRBJ1-1, with D possibly matching TRBD1 (5 bases). The CDR3 is 15 amino acids. Germline CDR1 and CDR2: SGHNT and YENEEA. The V gene lost 5 bases and the J gene lost 7 bases, with 20 bases spanning the gap. Here the CDR3 reads CASSQLQVGGGEAFF. The CDR3 region has the DNA TGTGCCAGCAGCCAACTCCAGGTTGGGGGAGGTGAAGCTTTCTTT.

By sample fraction, this clone is medium-sized. J is TRBJ1-1 and V is TRBV28; D remains ambiguous. The CDR3 spans 17 residues. CDR1 MDHEN and CDR2 SYDVKM come from the germline V gene. The ends were cut back, 7 bases at V and 1 base at J, with 22 bases in the middle. The CDR3 reads CASTFWGRVAKNTEAFF. The CDR3 DNA is TGTGCCAGCACCTTCTGGGGTAGGGTCGCCAAGAACACTGAAGCTTTCTTT.

CDR3 nucleotides: TGTGCCAGCTCACCCCCATGGGGACTAGAGGCCAATGAGCAGTTCTTC. Its protein is CASSPPWGLEANEQFF. The chain recombines TRBV18 with TRBJ2-1; 8 nucleotides match TRBD2. CDR3 length: 16 residues. V lost 3 bases and J lost 6; bases outside the gene matches: 10. Germline CDR1 KGHSH, CDR2 LQKENI.

This clone came up many times. V is TRBV11-3 and J is TRBJ2-1; 15 nucleotides align to TRBD2. Germline lookup yields CDR1 SGHNT and CDR2 YENEEA. V lost 4 bases, J lost 7 bases, and 5 bases stayed unmatched. This CDR3 spans 16 amino acids. The CDR3 here is CASSWTSGRVGNEQFF. The CDR3 bases are TGTGCCAGCAGCTGGACTAGCGGGAGGGTGGGGAATGAGCAGTTCTTC.

This clone is medium-sized within its sample. The chain joins TRBV28 to TRBJ2-2, with TRBD2 matching 11 bases. There are 13 residues in the CDR3. Germline CDR1 is MDHEN and CDR2 is SYDVKM. The V and J ends lost 4 bases and 10 bases, in that order; junction bases with no gene match: 2. This CDR3 reads CASSSTSGAELFF. The CDR3 DNA sequence: TGTGCCAGCAGTTCGACTAGCGGGGCGGAGCTGTTTTTT.

This chain links TRBV11-3 with TRBJ1-4; perhaps TRBD1 as D (6 bases). Germline-derived CDR1 and CDR2 are SGHNT and YENEEA. This CDR3 spans 18 amino acids. V was clipped by 5 bases and J by 0 bases, with 19 bases between them. The CDR3 protein is CASSQGPDSRSTNEKLFF. The CDR3 DNA reads as TGTGCCAGCAGCCAAGGGCCGGACAGCCGATCAACTAATGAAAAACTGTTTTTT.

The chain combines TRBV29-1 with TRBJ1-1; TRBD1 might be the D (6 bases). The CDR3 totals 12 residues. CDR1 and CDR2 from the germline V gene are SQVTM and ANQGSEA. This CDR3 is CIPDRIDTEAFF. The CDR3 DNA follows: TGCATCCCCGACAGGATAGACACTGAAGCTTTCTTT.

V gene TRBV6-8 combines with J gene TRBJ2-7; D ambiguous. The V gene's germline CDR1 is MNHGY and CDR2 SAAAGT. The CDR3 consists of 13 residues. Trimming stripped 8 bases from V and 2 bases from J, with 13 bases between. The DNA of the CDR3 is TGTGCCAGCCGTCCTCGGGCCCCCTACGAGCAGTACTTC. It translates to CASRPRAPYEQYF.

This rearrangement joins TRBV6-8 to TRBJ2-5; 10 bases map to TRBD2. The CDR3 is 17 amino acids. J gave up 5 bases and V 2 bases, and 11 bases lay outside the gene matches. Germline CDR1 reads MNHGY; CDR2 reads SAAAGT. CDR3 residues: CASSYPRLAGARETQYF. In DNA form, the CDR3 reads TGTGCCAGCAGTTACCCGCGGCTAGCGGGAGCCCGGGAGACCCAGTACTTC.

Here the CDR3 DNA reads TGTGCCAGCAGCCAAGAAAGGAGGGGTAGCTACGAGCAGTACTTC. Translation gives CASSQERRGSYEQYF. The rearrangement uses TRBV14 and TRBJ2-7, with D possibly matching TRBD2 (6 bases). Per germline, CDR1 SGHDN and CDR2 FVKESK. This CDR3 has 15 residues. The germline V and J ends were trimmed by 0 bases and 3 bases, with 12 bases remaining between them.

The rearrangement joins TRBV11-3 to TRBJ2-1; 10 bases match TRBD2. The CDR3 extends over 14 amino acids. CDR1 is SGHNT, CDR2 YENEEA, per germline. The ends lost 5 bases at V and 6 bases at J; junction bases unmatched: 4. CDR3 nucleotides: TGTGCCAGCAGCACTAGCGGGACCCCCAATGAGCAGTTCTTC. Protein: CASSTSGTPNEQFF.

This clone was recorded a few times. This chain uses TRBV6-8 with TRBJ2-3, with 11 bases that match TRBD2. V was pared by 8 bases and J by 7 bases, with 5 bases of the junction left unmatched. The V gene's germline CDR1 is MNHGY and CDR2 SAAAGT. This CDR3 is 13 amino acids long. CDR3 sequence: CASWTSGLYTQYF. The CDR3 DNA reads TGTGCCAGCTGGACTAGCGGGCTCTATACGCAGTATTTT.

This clone was seen only a few times. The chain uses TRBV11-3 and TRBJ2-3; 9 bases are shared with TRBD1. CDR3 length equals 15 residues. Germline CDR1 reads SGHNT; CDR2 reads YENEEA. V shed 2 bases and J 6 bases; nucleotides not matched to a gene: 6. In nucleotides, the CDR3 is TGTGCCAGCAGCTTAACCGGGACAGGGTACGATACGCAGTATTTT. It yields the protein CASSLTGTGYDTQYF.

The V gene is TRBV6-8, the J gene TRBJ1-5, with D possibly TRBD1 on 5 matching bases. V gave up 2 bases and J gave up 1 base, with 6 bases separating them. Germline V CDR1 and CDR2: MNHGY, SAAAGT. The CDR3 has 14 amino acids. In DNA, the CDR3 is TGTGCCAGCAGTTACACAGGAAGCAATCAGCCCCAGCATTTT. Residues: CASSYTGSNQPQHF.

In this sample, this clone turned up a few times. The chain employs TRBV11-3 and TRBJ2-3; tentative D call: TRBD2 (5 bases). The CDR3 has 15 amino acids. The germline CDR1 and CDR2 sequences are SGHNT and YENEEA. Trimming stripped 0 bases from V and 1 base from J, with 8 bases between. CDR3 DNA sequence: TGTGCCAGCAGCTTAGACCAGCGGCGCACAGATACGCAGTATTTT. This gives the protein CASSLDQRRTDTQYF.

The chain has TRBV30 and TRBJ1-1; D is ambiguous. The CDR3 covers 13 residues. Trimming pared 4 bases from V and 0 bases from J, leaving 9 bases between. The germline CDR1 and CDR2 sequences are GTSNPN and SVGIG (reference sequence). CDR3 sequence (DNA): TGTGCCTGGACTCCGAAGATGAACACTGAAGCTTTCTTT. Encoded protein: CAWTPKMNTEAFF.